This T cell receptor (beta chain) was captured by sequencing in a study of cytomegalovirus exposure and HLA in healthy donors. CDR3 length equals 14 residues. CDR1 and CDR2 from the germline V gene are GTSNPN and SVGIG (reference sequence). Trimming left V 2 bases short and J 1 base short, with 11 bases between. Study-wide points: Approximately 160 TCR beta chains were listed as cytomegalovirus-associated.

This clone has a handful of counts. What it binds is unknown. Produced via immunoSEQ multiplex PCR; TCRdb's table is partial and in-frame only. The sample lists roughly 130,000 clones; 88% were seen once. The TCR sequence derives from a man younger than 45 in good health and CMV-seronegative. The sequencing sample was made of PBMCs. The V call is TRBV30, the J call TRBJ2-5; D is unclear. The DNA of the CDR3 is TGTGCCTGGAGTCATGGAGACCCCCAAGAGACCCAGTACTTC. Translated, it gives CAWSHGDPQETQYF.